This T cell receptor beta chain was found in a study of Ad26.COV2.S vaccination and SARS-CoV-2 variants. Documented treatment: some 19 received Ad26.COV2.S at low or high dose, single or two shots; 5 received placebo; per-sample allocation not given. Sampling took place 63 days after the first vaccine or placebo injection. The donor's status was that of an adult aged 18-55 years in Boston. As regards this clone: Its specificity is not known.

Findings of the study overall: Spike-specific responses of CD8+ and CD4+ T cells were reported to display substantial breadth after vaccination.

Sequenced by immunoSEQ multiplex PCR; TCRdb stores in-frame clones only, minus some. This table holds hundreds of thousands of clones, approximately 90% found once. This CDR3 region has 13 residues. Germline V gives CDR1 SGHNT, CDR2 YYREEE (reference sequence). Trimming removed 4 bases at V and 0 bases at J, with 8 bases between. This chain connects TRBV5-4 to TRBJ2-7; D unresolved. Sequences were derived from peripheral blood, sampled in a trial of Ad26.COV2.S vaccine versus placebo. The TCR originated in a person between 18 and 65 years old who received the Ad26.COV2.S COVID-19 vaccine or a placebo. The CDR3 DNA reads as TGTGCCAGCAGCCCCTGGAACTCCTACGAGCAGTACTTC. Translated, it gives CASSPWNSYEQYF.